These T cell receptor beta chains were read from a single sample in a study of T and B cells in COVID-19 patients. Via MiXCR, TCRdb re-called the multiplex PCR reads, giving one row per CDR3 protein. The profile shows approximately 15,000 distinct CDR3 sequences, about 28% of them singletons. The sequencing sample was made of blood. These TCRs come from a human donor who had recovered from COVID-19. Each CDR3 is given with its conserved first and last residue. The D gene is left open where the match is weak. Not every row has a clone size; where given, it reads once, few, many or a size class.

J gene: TRBJ2-7; V gene: TRBV5-6; D gene: NA; clone size: NA; CDR3 DNA: TGTGCCAGCAGCTTGGCCCTAAGTTCTGTGTACTTC; CDR3 protein: CASSLALSSVYF
J gene: TRBJ2-5; V gene: TRBV15; D gene: NA; clone size: medium-sized; CDR3 DNA: TGTGCCACCAGCAGACAGGGTCGAGAGACCCAGTACTTC; CDR3 protein: CATSRQGRETQYF
J gene: TRBJ2-2; V gene: TRBV12-3/TRBV12-4; D gene: TRBD1; clone size: few; CDR3 DNA: TGTGCCAGCGTAAAAACAGGGGACACCGGGGAGCTGTTTTTT; CDR3 protein: CASVKTGDTGELFF
J gene: TRBJ2-3; V gene: TRBV19; D gene: NA; clone size: many; CDR3 DNA: TGTGCCAGTACCCCGGACAGTTTTGGCACAGATACGCAGTATTTT; CDR3 protein: CASTPDSFGTDTQYF
J gene: TRBJ2-5; V gene: TRBV27; D gene: TRBD1; clone size: many; CDR3 DNA: TGTGCCAGCAGTCTTGACAGGGCCCGAGAGACCCAGTACTTC; CDR3 protein: CASSLDRARETQYF
J gene: TRBJ2-1; V gene: TRBV27; D gene: TRBD2; clone size: NA; CDR3 DNA: TGTGCCAGCAGCTTCGGCGGGGGTCTCTACAATGAGCAGTTCTTC; CDR3 protein: CASSFGGGLYNEQFF
J gene: TRBJ2-7; V gene: TRBV20-1; D gene: TRBD2; clone size: NA; CDR3 DNA: TGCAGTGCGGGGGGAGGGACCTACGAGCAGTACTTC; CDR3 protein: CSAGGGTYEQYF
J gene: TRBJ2-1; V gene: TRBV19; D gene: NA; clone size: medium-sized; CDR3 DNA: TGTGCCAGTAGTCTTACAGGCTACAATGAGCAGTTCTTC; CDR3 protein: CASSLTGYNEQFF
J gene: TRBJ2-7; V gene: TRBV6-2/TRBV6-3; D gene: NA; clone size: medium-sized; CDR3 DNA: TGTGCCAGCAGTTACGGGGCCGGCGCTTCCCCCGGCGAGCAGTACTTC; CDR3 protein: CASSYGAGASPGEQYF
J gene: TRBJ2-3; V gene: TRBV7-6; D gene: TRBD2; clone size: NA; CDR3 DNA: TGTGCCAGCAGCGCCTTAGCGGGGGGCCTCACAGATACGCAGTATTTT; CDR3 protein: CASSALAGGLTDTQYF
J gene: TRBJ2-4; V gene: TRBV7-9; D gene: NA; clone size: NA; CDR3 DNA: TGTGCCAGCCGCGACATGACAGGAGAAGCCAAAAACATTCAGTACTTC; CDR3 protein: CASRDMTGEAKNIQYF
J gene: TRBJ2-2; V gene: TRBV13; D gene: NA; clone size: many; CDR3 DNA: TGTGCCAGCAGCCCCCCCAGTCGAGCCGGGGAGCTGTTTTTT; CDR3 protein: CASSPPSRAGELFF
J gene: TRBJ1-1; V gene: TRBV6-5; D gene: NA; clone size: NA; CDR3 DNA: TGTGCCAGCAGGTCGGCCATGAACACTGAAGCTTTCTTT; CDR3 protein: CASRSAMNTEAFF